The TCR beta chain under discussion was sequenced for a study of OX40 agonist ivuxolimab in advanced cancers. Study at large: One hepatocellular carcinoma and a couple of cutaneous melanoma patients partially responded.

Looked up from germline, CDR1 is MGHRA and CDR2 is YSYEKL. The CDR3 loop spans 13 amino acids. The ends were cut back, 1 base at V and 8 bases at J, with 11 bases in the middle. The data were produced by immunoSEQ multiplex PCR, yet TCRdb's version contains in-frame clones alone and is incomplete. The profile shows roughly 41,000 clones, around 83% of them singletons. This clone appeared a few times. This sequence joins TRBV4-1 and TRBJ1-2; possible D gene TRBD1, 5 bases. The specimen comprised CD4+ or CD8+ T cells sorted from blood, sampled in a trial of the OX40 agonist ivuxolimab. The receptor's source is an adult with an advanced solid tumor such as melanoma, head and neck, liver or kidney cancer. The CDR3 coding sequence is TGCGCCAGCAGCCAAGCAGGGTTCAGCGGCTACACCTTC. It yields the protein CASSQAGFSGYTF.